This record looks at one T cell receptor beta chain sequence and its context. Trimming removed 3 bases at V and 4 bases at J, with 7 bases between. The CDR3 extends over 13 amino acids. Per the germline V gene, CDR1 is LNHDA and CDR2 is SQIVND (reference sequence). The data derive from a study of blood T cell repertoires in COVID-19. Method: immunoSEQ multiplex PCR; TCRdb's copy keeps in-frame clones and lacks some. Here the sample spans about 200,000 clones, about 84% being singletons. Sequencing was carried out using PBMCs or T cells enriched from blood (not recorded which). This TCR was sampled from a man in his forties with acute COVID-19. The rearrangement links TRBV19 to TRBJ2-1; D call uncertain. The CDR3 bases are TGTGCCAGTAGTATGAGAAAATACAATGAGCAGTTCTTC. As protein: CASSMRKYNEQFF. Full variable domain (rest looked up from reference TRBV19 and TRBJ2-1): DGGITQSPKYLFRKEGQNVTLSCEQNLNHDAMYWYRQDPGQGLRLIYYSQIVNDFQKGDIAEGYSVSREKKESFPLTVTSAQKNPTAFYLCASSMRKYNEQFFGPGTRLTVL.